Below, 10 T cell receptor beta chains from the same sample are listed, as sequenced in a study of T cells in Graves' hyperthyroidism and ophthalmopathy. Amplification of TCR beta CDR3 regions used RNA as the template. Primed by the HTBI set, a first-round RT-PCR was run on the TCR CDR3. TCRdb itself ran the multiplex PCR reads through MiXCR, one entry per CDR3 protein. Here the sample spans a few hundred thousand distinct CDR3 sequences, around 14% being singletons. The source material was blood. These receptors all stem from a woman younger than 30 with Graves' hyperthyroidism that later progressed to Graves' ophthalmopathy.

The table lists this clonotype with many counts. This chain joins TRBV27 and TRBJ1-2; D unresolved. The CDR3 extends over 17 amino acids. Germline V lookup: CDR1 MNHEY, CDR2 SMNVEV (reference sequence). The V end was cut by 3 bases, the J end by 0 bases, with 17 bases between. The CDR3 region has the DNA TGTGCCAGCAGTTTGACGGGATCATCATGGGCTAACTATGGCTACACCTTC. It encodes CASSLTGSSWANYGYTF.

This clonotype was counted ten times or more. The chain is built from TRBV5-5 and TRBJ2-1; D gene unclear. Trimming cost V 5 bases and J 7 bases, with 7 bases left between them. The germline V gene encodes CDR1 SGHKS and CDR2 YYEKEE (reference sequence). CDR3 length: 11 amino acids. The CDR3 DNA reads TGTGCCAGCAGTACCGGGAATGAGCAGTTCTTC. This translates into CASSTGNEQFF.

About this clonotype: A junction end diverges from the germline sequence, so it may reflect a read error. The genes are TRBV10-3 and TRBJ2-7; D may be TRBD1 (5 bases). The CDR3 spans 13 residues. CDR1 is ENHRY, CDR2 SYGVKD, per germline. The CDR3 reads CAISEAGYYERYF. The CDR3 bases are TGTGCCATCAGTGAGGCAGGGTACTACGAGCGGTACTTC.

This clonotype was seen only a few times. The rearrangement uses TRBV9 and TRBJ2-7; 8 bases agree with TRBD2. The CDR3 runs to 15 residues. Trimming at V came to 1 base and at J to 4 bases, leaving 7 bases not matched to a gene. Per germline, CDR1 SGDLS and CDR2 YYNGEE. The CDR3 region has the DNA TGTGCCAGCAGCGTATCAAGCGGGAGAGAGTACGAGCAGTACTTC. It translates to CASSVSSGREYEQYF. Full variable domain (missing parts from reference TRBV9 and TRBJ2-7): DSGVTQTPKHLITATGQRVTLRCSPRSGDLSVYWYQQSLDQGLQFLIQYYNGEERAKGNILERFSAQQFPDLHSELNLSSLELGDSALYFCASSVSSGREYEQYFGPGTRLTVT.

J is TRBJ2-1 and V is TRBV12-3 or TRBV12-4; D uncertain. The CDR3 sequence is 13 residues long. The germline V and J ends were trimmed by 6 bases and 7 bases, with 13 bases remaining between them. The CDR3 protein is CASSPSWANEQFF. The DNA for the CDR3 is TGTGCCAGCAGCCCCTCTTGGGCTAATGAGCAGTTCTTC.

The chain has TRBV9 and TRBJ2-5; 9 bases map to TRBD1. Per germline, CDR1 SGDLS and CDR2 YYNGEE. J gave up 11 bases and V 4 bases, and 6 bases lay outside the gene matches. The CDR3 is 12 amino acids. Written as DNA, the CDR3 is TGTGCCAGCAGCACCGGACAGGGGACGCAGTACTTC. The encoded protein is CASSTGQGTQYF.

This clonotype was observed many times. The chain uses TRBV5-1 and TRBJ2-7; 9 bases match TRBD2. CDR1 and CDR2 (germline): SGHRS, YFSETQ. J was trimmed by 2 bases and V by 0 bases; bases with no gene match: 6. The CDR3 is made up of 16 amino acids. In DNA form, the CDR3 reads TGCGCCAGCAGCTTGGCCGAGGTAGCGGGAGCCTACGAGCAGTACTTC. Protein product: CASSLAEVAGAYEQYF.

In the case of this clonotype: Just one base apart from a much larger clone, this may be a read error. The V and J genes are TRBV5-6 and TRBJ1-1, with D unresolved. Germline loops: CDR1 SGHDT, CDR2 YYEEEE. CDR3 length: 15 residues. The CDR3 region is CASSLYPGWNPEAFF. CDR3 DNA sequence: TGTGCCAGCAGCTTGTACCCGGGCTGGAACCCTGAAGCTTTCTTT.

This clonotype has more than one count but fewer than ten. The J gene is TRBJ1-3, the V gene TRBV30; unclear D gene. The CDR3 is made up of 14 amino acids. Germline CDR1 reads GTSNPN; CDR2 reads SVGIG (reference sequence). Trimming pared 1 base from V and 3 bases from J, leaving 10 bases between. The CDR3 DNA is TGTGCCTGGAGTGCGGGGTACGGTGGAAACACCATATATTTT. Amino acid sequence: CAWSAGYGGNTIYF.

This clonotype appeared many times. The V call is TRBV11-2, the J call TRBJ2-7, with D perhaps assigned TRBD1 or TRBD2 (6 bases each). This CDR3 has 17 residues. The V end lost 3 bases, the J end lost 6 bases, and 24 bases lay between the germline ends. Germline V CDR1 and CDR2: SGHAT, FQNNGV. The CDR3 nucleotides read TGTGCCAGCAGCTTTCCAGCGGAAAAAGGGGGGATGGTCGAGCAGTACTTC. Protein: CASSFPAEKGGMVEQYF.